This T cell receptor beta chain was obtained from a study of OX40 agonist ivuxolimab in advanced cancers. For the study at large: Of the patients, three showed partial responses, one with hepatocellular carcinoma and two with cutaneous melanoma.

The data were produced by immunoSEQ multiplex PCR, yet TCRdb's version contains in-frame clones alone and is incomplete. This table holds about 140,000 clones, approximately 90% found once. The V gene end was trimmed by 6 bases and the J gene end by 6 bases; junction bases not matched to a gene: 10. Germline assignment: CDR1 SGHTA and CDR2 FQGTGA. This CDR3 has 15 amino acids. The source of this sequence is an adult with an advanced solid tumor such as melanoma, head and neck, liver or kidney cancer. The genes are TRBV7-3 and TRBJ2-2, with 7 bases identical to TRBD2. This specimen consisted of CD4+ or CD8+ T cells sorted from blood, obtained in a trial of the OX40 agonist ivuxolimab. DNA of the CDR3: TGTGCCAGCAGAAGGGAGGGGCGGGACTCCGGGGAGCTGTTTTTT. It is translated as CASRREGRDSGELFF.